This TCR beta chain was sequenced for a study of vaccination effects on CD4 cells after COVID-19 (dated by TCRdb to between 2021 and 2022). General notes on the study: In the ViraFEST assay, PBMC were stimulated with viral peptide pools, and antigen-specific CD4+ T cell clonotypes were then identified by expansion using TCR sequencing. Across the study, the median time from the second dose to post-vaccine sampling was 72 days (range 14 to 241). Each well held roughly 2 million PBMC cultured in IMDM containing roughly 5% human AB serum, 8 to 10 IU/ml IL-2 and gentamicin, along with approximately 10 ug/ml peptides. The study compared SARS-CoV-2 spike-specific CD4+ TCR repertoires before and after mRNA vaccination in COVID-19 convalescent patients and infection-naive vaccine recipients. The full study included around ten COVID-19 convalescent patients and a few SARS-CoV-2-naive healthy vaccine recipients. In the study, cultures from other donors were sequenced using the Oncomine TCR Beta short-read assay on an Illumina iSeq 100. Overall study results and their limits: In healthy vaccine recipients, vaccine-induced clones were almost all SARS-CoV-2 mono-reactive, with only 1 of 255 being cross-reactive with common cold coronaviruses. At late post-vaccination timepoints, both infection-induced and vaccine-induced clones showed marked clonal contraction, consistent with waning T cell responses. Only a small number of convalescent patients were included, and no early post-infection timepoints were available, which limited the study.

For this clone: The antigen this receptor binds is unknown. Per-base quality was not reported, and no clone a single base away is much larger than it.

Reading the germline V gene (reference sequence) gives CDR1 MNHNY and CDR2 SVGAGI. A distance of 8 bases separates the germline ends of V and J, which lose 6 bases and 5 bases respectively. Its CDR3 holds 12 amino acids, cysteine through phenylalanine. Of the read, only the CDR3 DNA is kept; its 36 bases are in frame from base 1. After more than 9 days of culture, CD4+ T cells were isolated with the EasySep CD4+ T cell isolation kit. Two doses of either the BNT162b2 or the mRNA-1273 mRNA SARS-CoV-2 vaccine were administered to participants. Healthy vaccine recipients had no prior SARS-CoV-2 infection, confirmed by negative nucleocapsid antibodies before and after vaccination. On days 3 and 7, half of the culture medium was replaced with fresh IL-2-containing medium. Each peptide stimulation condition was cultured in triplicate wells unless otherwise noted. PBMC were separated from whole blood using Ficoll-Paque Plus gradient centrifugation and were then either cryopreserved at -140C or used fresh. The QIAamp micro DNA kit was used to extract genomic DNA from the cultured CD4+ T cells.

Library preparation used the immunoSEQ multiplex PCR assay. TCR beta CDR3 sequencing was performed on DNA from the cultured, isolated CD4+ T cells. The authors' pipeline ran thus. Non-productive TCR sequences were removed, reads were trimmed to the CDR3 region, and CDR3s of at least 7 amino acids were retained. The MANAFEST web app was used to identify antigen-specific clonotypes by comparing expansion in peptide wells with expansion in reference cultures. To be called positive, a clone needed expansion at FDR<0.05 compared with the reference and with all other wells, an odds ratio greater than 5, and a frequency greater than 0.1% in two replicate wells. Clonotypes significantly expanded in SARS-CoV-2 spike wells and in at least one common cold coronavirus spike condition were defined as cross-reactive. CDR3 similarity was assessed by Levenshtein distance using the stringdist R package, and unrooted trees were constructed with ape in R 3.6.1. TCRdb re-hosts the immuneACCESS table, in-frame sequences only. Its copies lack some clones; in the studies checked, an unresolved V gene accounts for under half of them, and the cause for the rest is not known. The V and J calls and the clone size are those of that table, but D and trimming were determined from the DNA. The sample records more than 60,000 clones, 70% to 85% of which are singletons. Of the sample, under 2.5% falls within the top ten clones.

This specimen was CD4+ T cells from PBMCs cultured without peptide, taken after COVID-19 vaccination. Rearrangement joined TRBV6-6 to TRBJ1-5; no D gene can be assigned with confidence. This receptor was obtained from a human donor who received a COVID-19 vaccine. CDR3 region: CASRSFDQPQHF. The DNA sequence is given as TGTGCCAGCAGGAGTTTTGATCAGCCCCAGCATTTT.